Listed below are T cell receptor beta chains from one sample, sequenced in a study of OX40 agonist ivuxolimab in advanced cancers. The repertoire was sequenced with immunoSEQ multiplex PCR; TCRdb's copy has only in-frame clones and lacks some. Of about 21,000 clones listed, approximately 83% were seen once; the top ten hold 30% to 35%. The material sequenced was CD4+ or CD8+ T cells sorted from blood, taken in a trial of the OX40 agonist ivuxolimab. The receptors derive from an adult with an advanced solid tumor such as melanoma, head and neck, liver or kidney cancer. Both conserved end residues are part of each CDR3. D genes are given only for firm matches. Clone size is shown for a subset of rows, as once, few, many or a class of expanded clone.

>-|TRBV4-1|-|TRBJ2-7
CASSPGVARRAYEQYF
TGCGCCAGCAGCCCCGGGGTAGCGCGAAGAGCCTACGAGCAGTACTTC
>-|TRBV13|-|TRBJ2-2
CASSLGRADGELFF
TGTGCCAGCAGCTTAGGCAGGGCTGACGGGGAGCTGTTTTTT
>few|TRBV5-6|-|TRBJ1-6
CASSQVGTGGSPLHF
TGTGCCAGCAGCCAAGTGGGTACAGGCGGTTCACCCCTCCACTTT
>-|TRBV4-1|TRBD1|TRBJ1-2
CASSPTPGQPTNNYGYTF
TGCGCCAGCAGCCCAACCCCGGGACAGCCGACTAATAACTATGGCTACACCTTC
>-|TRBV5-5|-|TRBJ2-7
CASSHRSKLPYEQYF
TGTGCCAGCAGCCACAGATCGAAACTCCCCTACGAGCAGTACTTC
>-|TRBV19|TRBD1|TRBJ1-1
CASRPGGVSTEAFF
TGTGCCAGTAGGCCAGGGGGTGTGAGCACTGAAGCTTTCTTT
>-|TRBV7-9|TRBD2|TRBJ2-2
CASSHRVAGSTGELFF
TGTGCCAGCAGCCATCGGGTAGCGGGATCCACCGGGGAGCTGTTTTTT
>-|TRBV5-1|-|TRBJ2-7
CASSFGSYEQYF
TGCGCCAGCAGCTTTGGCTCCTACGAGCAGTACTTC
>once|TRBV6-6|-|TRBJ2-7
CASSYRRTYSYEQYF
TGTGCCAGCAGTTATAGGAGGACTTACTCCTACGAGCAGTACTTC
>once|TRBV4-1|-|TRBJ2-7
CASSQGMTEAYEQYF
TGCGCCAGCAGCCAAGGTATGACAGAGGCCTACGAGCAGTACTTC
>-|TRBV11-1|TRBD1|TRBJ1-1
CASSPGQGITEAFF
TGTGCCAGCAGCCCGGGACAGGGTATCACTGAAGCTTTCTTT
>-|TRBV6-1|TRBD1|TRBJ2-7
CASSERQGEGYEQYF
TGTGCCAGCAGTGAACGACAGGGGGAGGGCTACGAGCAGTACTTC
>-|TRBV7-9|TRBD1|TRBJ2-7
CASSLPGQGAYEQYF
TGTGCCAGCAGCTTACCGGGACAGGGGGCCTACGAGCAGTACTTC
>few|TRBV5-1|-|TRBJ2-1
CASSMSGGYNEQFF
TGCGCCAGCAGTATGAGCGGCGGTTACAATGAGCAGTTCTTC
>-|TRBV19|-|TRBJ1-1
CASSISGNMNTEAFF
TGTGCCAGTAGTATCTCAGGAAACATGAACACTGAAGCTTTCTTT
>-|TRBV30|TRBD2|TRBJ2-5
CAWSVGLAGGWEETQYF
TGTGCCTGGAGTGTAGGGCTAGCGGGAGGGTGGGAAGAGACCCAGTACTTC
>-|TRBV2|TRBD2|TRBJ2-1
CASTATSGLYNEQFF
TGTGCCAGCACCGCGACTAGCGGACTTTACAATGAGCAGTTCTTC
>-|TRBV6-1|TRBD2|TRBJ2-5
CASSWTSGRGETQYF
TGTGCCAGCAGCTGGACTAGCGGGAGGGGAGAGACCCAGTACTTC
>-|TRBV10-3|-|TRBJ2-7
CAISEPKDRYEQYF
TGTGCCATCAGTGAGCCGAAGGACCGTTACGAGCAGTACTTC
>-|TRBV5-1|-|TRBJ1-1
CASNTSFGYEAFF
TGCGCCAGCAACACCAGTTTTGGGTATGAAGCTTTCTTT
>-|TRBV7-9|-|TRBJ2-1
CASSLAHVQVTGYNEQFF
TGTGCCAGCAGCTTAGCACACGTACAGGTAACAGGTTACAATGAGCAGTTCTTC
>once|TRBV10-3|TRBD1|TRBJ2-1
CAISRQGAPYNEQFF
TGTGCCATCAGTCGTCAGGGGGCCCCCTACAATGAGCAGTTCTTC
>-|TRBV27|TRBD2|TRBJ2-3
CASSPGTSAFTDTQYF
TGTGCCAGCAGTCCCGGGACTAGCGCCTTCACAGATACGCAGTATTTT
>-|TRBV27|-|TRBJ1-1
CASSLISGTEAFF
TGTGCCAGCAGTTTAATTTCAGGCACTGAAGCTTTCTTT
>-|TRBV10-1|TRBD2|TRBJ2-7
CASSGLAGGNEQYF
TGCGCCAGCAGTGGACTAGCGGGAGGTAACGAGCAGTACTTC
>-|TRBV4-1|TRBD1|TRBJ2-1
CASSHETGPMGNEQFF
TGCGCCAGCAGCCATGAGACAGGGCCGATGGGTAATGAGCAGTTCTTC